The 10 T cell receptor beta chains listed next were all sequenced from one sample in a study of beta chain features in type 1 diabetes. For these TCRs, the target antigens are not known. Findings and limits, study-wide: Among all four CD4+ subsets, Type 1 diabetes patients had TCRB CDR3s that were moderately but significantly shorter.

Expressed TCRB transcripts were sequenced because the entire RNA isolate underwent reverse transcription. Only in-frame clones appear in the TCRdb table, and some are missing; sequencing was by immunoSEQ multiplex PCR. This table has about 120,000 clones, roughly 15% appearing once. Sequencing input: central memory CD4+ T cells from blood. The origin of the receptors is a man aged 25 to 40 with type 1 diabetes.

This clone showed up just a few times. This chain joins TRBV29-1 and TRBJ1-6, with unresolved D. The CDR3 covers 13 residues. The V and J ends lost 4 bases and 10 bases respectively, with 14 bases between them. Germline values: CDR1 SQVTM, CDR2 ANQGSEA. CDR3 region: CSVVVGYGSPLHF. CDR3 in DNA: TGCAGCGTTGTTGTGGGGTATGGGTCACCCCTCCACTTT.

This clone has a handful of counts. CDR3 in DNA: TGTGCCAGTCGACTAGCGGGGCTCAATGAGCAGTTCTTC. It translates to CASRLAGLNEQFF. J is TRBJ2-1 and V is TRBV28, with 11 bases matching TRBD2. The germline CDR1 and CDR2 sequences are MDHEN and SYDVKM. The CDR3 has 13 residues. V dropped 9 bases and J dropped 6; count of bases not matched to a gene: 4.

A few counts support this clone. V and J are TRBV25-1 and TRBJ2-1; TRBD1 matches at 7 bases. Trimming at V came to 4 bases and at J to 5 bases, leaving 5 bases not matched to a gene. The CDR3 consists of 14 residues. Germline-derived CDR1 and CDR2 are MGHDK and SYGVNS. CDR3 bases: TGTGCCAGCAGTGGCTACAGGGGAGACAATGAGCAGTTCTTC. Its translation is CASSGYRGDNEQFF.

The chain recombines TRBV5-1 with TRBJ1-5; 10 bases are a match to TRBD1. This CDR3 comprises 15 residues. Trimming removed 3 bases from V and 5 bases from J; junction bases left unmatched: 5. Germline assignment: CDR1 SGHRS and CDR2 YFSETQ. The CDR3 loop is CASSWTGGNDQPQHF. CDR3 DNA sequence: TGCGCCAGCAGCTGGACAGGGGGTAATGATCAGCCCCAGCATTTT.

This clone was counted a few times. The CDR3, as DNA: TGTGCCAGCAGCCAGGGAGGGGCCTTCTACAATGAGCAGTTCTTC. It codes for CASSQGGAFYNEQFF. This sequence joins TRBV7-6 and TRBJ2-1; 7 positions match TRBD2. This CDR3 has 15 residues. Germline CDR1 is SGHVS and CDR2 is FNYEAQ. With 5 bases clipped from V and 3 bases from J, the junction kept 7 bases outside the gene matches. The whole variable domain, filled in from reference TRBV7-6 and TRBJ2-1, reads GAGVSQSPRYKVTKRGQDVALRCDPISGHVSLYWYRQALGQGPEFLTYFNYEAQQDKSGLPNDRFSAERPEGSISTLTIQRTEQRDSAMYRCASSQGGAFYNEQFFGPGTRLTVL.

This clone was recorded many times. This sample includes further DNA sequences coding for the same CDR3. The CDR3 region has the DNA TGTGCCAGCAGCGTAGGCGGGGAGACCCAGTACTTC. Its protein product is CASSVGGETQYF. V and J are TRBV9 and TRBJ2-5; maybe TRBD2 (5 bases). CDR3 length: 12 amino acids. In germline, CDR1 is SGDLS, CDR2 YYNGEE. The V end lost 0 bases, the J end lost 5 bases, and 5 bases lay between the germline ends.

The CDR3 DNA reads TGTGCCACCCTTGTCGGGGGCGAAAACCCCTATGGCTACACCTTC. It yields the protein CATLVGGENPYGYTF. The rearrangement joins TRBV6-1 to TRBJ1-2; weak D call: TRBD1 (6 bases). The V end lost 10 bases, the J end lost 4 bases, and 22 bases lay between the germline ends. The germline CDR1 and CDR2 sequences are MNHNS and SASEGT. The length of the CDR3 is 15 residues.

This clone was seen more than once but under ten times. This chain connects TRBV2 to TRBJ1-2; TRBD1 is a possible D gene (6 bases). Trimming cost V 3 bases and J 9 bases, with 14 bases left between them. CDR1 SNHLY and CDR2 FYNNEI come from the germline V gene. CDR3 length equals 13 residues. CDR3 DNA: TGTGCCAGCAGTGATCGGCAGGGGCCACGCTACACCTTC. Its translation is CASSDRQGPRYTF.

This clone has a handful of counts. The chain joins TRBV5-1 to TRBJ1-2; no clear D gene. Germline loops: CDR1 SGHRS, CDR2 YFSETQ. With 5 bases removed from V and 4 bases from J, the gap between germline ends came to 15 bases. This CDR3 has 14 residues. CDR3 region: CASREESPIYGYTF. The CDR3 bases are TGCGCCAGCAGAGAGGAAAGTCCTATCTATGGCTACACCTTC.

This clone was found a few times. The J gene is TRBJ2-3, the V gene TRBV4-3, with TRBD1 identical over 7 bases. The CDR3 is 19 amino acids. With V trimmed by 1 base and J by 5 bases, 18 bases remained unmatched. Germline V gene sequence: CDR1 LGHNA, CDR2 YSLEER. CDR3 sequence reads: CASSQGPPGSAGGEDTQYF. As DNA, the CDR3 is TGCGCCAGCAGCCAAGGTCCCCCCGGTAGTGCAGGGGGTGAAGATACGCAGTATTTT.